These 18 T cell receptor beta chains were all obtained from the same sample, sequenced in a study of T-cell reconstitution after alpha-beta-depleted transplantation in children. Using unique molecular identifiers, the investigators prepared the TCRbeta library. TCRdb re-called the PCR reads with MiXCR, one entry per CDR3 protein. The sample contains about 210,000 distinct CDR3 sequences, roughly 15% of which appear only once. This material consisted of PBMCs, mostly from graft donor cells, taken 360 days after TCRalphabeta/CD19-depleted stem cell transplant. Receptor source: a male patient between 2 and 15 years old who had a stem cell transplant for acute lymphoblastic leukemia, so the T cells may come from the graft donor.

There are a few counts of this clonotype. The J gene is TRBJ2-7, the V gene TRBV20-1, with no clear D. This CDR3 is built from 13 residues. Germline CDR1 and CDR2: DFQATT and SNEGSKA (reference sequence). Trimming cost V 6 bases and J 5 bases, with 17 bases left between them. The CDR3 spells CSAVSLEADEQYF. For the CDR3, the DNA is TGCAGTGCCGTTAGTCTAGAGGCCGACGAGCAGTACTTC.

The chain joins TRBV25-1 to TRBJ2-1; D is undetermined. The V and J ends lost 1 base and 5 bases respectively, with 3 bases between them. The CDR3 extends over 12 amino acids. Germline V CDR1 and CDR2: MGHDK, SYGVNS. CDR3 sequence reads: CASSEWDNEQFF. The DNA of the CDR3 is TGTGCCAGCAGTGAATGGGACAATGAGCAGTTCTTC.

The V call is TRBV21-1, the J call TRBJ2-7; the table's D call TRBD2 went unverified against the DNA. TRBV21-1 is recorded as a pseudogene. The CDR3 covers 14 residues. The CDR3 here is CASRGPAEPYEQYF. CDR3 DNA: TGTGCCAGCAGGGGCCCAGCGGAACCCTACGAGCAGTACTTC.

The gene calls are TRBV25-1 and TRBJ1-2; D is perhaps TRBD1 (6 bases). This CDR3 has 13 residues. Germline CDR1 is MGHDK and CDR2 is SYGVNS. V was pared by 5 bases and J by 8 bases, with 15 bases between. The chain's CDR3 is CASSHKRGGGYTF. CDR3 bases: TGTGCCAGCAGTCACAAGAGAGGGGGAGGCTACACCTTC.

The chain carries TRBV12-3 or TRBV12-4 and TRBJ1-5, with D possibly being TRBD1 (5 bases). The CDR3 extends over 17 amino acids. The V end lost 5 bases, the J end lost 7 bases, and 24 bases lay between the germline ends. The CDR3 is CASSPRGREGTGQPQHF. The CDR3 DNA sequence: TGTGCCAGCAGTCCGCGGGGGAGGGAGGGTACAGGACAGCCCCAGCATTTT.

This chain links TRBV7-2 with TRBJ2-7; no reliable D call. V was clipped by 5 bases and J by 0 bases, with 17 bases between them. This CDR3 has 16 residues. Germline lookup yields CDR1 SGHTA and CDR2 FQGNSA. CDR3 DNA: TGTGCCAGCAGCCCCCGGGTCGTGGGGTCCTCCTACGAGCAGTACTTC. Amino acid sequence: CASSPRVVGSSYEQYF. The full variable domain, completed using reference TRBV7-2 and TRBJ2-7, is GAGVSQSPSNKVTEKGKDVELRCDPISGHTALYWYRQSLGQGLEFLIYFQGNSAPDKSGLPSDRFSAERTGGSVSTLTIQRTQQEDSAVYLCASSPRVVGSSYEQYFGPGTRLTVT.

This chain links TRBV7-2 with TRBJ2-2; D not certain. Between the trimmed V and J ends, which lost 4 bases and 2 bases, there was a span of 11 bases. Germline CDR1 and CDR2: SGHTA and FQGNSA. CDR3 length equals 15 residues. CDR3 bases: TGTGCCAGCAGCTATCAAAACCGAAACACCGGGGAGCTGTTTTTT. This sequence encodes CASSYQNRNTGELFF.

This clonotype has a handful of counts. The CDR3 loop reads CATSRDPGGSEKLFF. CDR3 DNA sequence: TGTGCCACCAGCAGAGATCCAGGGGGCTCTGAAAAACTGTTTTTT. V is TRBV15 and J is TRBJ1-4; 8 positions agree with TRBD1. J gave up 7 bases and V 0 bases, and 4 bases lay outside the gene matches. The CDR3 loop spans 15 amino acids. Per germline, CDR1 LNHNV and CDR2 YYDKDF (reference sequence).

The chain has TRBV29-1 and TRBJ2-7, with TRBD2 identical over 7 bases. Losses at the gene ends were 7 bases for V and 5 bases for J; bases not matched to a gene: 11. The germline V gene has CDR1 SQVTM and CDR2 ANQGSEA. CDR3 length: 13 residues. The CDR3 sequence: CSARGGRVHEQYF. The CDR3 DNA sequence: TGCAGCGCCCGGGGCGGGAGAGTCCACGAGCAGTACTTC.

This clonotype was recorded a few times. The chain employs TRBV5-6 and TRBJ1-1, with TRBD1 as a possible D gene (6 bases). The CDR3 totals 14 residues. Trimming stripped 2 bases from V and 4 bases from J, with 12 bases between. Germline V gene lookup returns CDR1 SGHDT and CDR2 YYEEEE. CDR3 residues: CASSFGQGTTEAFF. The CDR3 nucleotides are TGTGCCAGCAGCTTCGGTCAGGGGACCACTGAAGCTTTCTTT.

The table lists this clonotype with a few counts. V and J are TRBV29-1 and TRBJ2-3; weak D call: TRBD2 (5 bases). The germline CDR1 and CDR2 sequences are SQVTM and ANQGSEA. This CDR3 comprises 16 residues. V was cut by 5 bases and J by 0 bases, with 18 bases left in between. The CDR3 here is CSVSAEWGASTDTQYF. In nucleotides, the CDR3 is TGCAGCGTTTCGGCGGAGTGGGGAGCTAGCACAGATACGCAGTATTTT.

This chain links TRBV12-3 or TRBV12-4 with TRBJ1-2; perhaps TRBD1 as D (5 bases). Trimming took off 6 bases at V and 6 bases at J, with 14 bases between the two ends. The CDR3 length is 13 residues. The CDR3 nucleotides read TGTGCCAGCAGCTCGGACGGGGGAGATGGCTACACCTTC. Amino acid sequence: CASSSDGGDGYTF.

V and J are TRBV7-6 and TRBJ2-1; possibly TRBD1 or TRBD2 for D (5 bases each). The CDR3 is 17 amino acids. Deletions cut 4 bases from V and 7 bases from J, with 23 bases between. Per the germline V gene, CDR1 is SGHVS and CDR2 is FNYEAQ. The CDR3 sequence: CASSSLGRRTEGNEQFF. The CDR3 DNA reads TGTGCCAGCAGCTCCCTCGGAAGAAGGACCGAGGGGAATGAGCAGTTCTTC.

A few counts support this clonotype. The rearrangement links TRBV11-1 to TRBJ2-7, with TRBD1 matching 7 bases. This CDR3 has 17 residues. CDR1 and CDR2 (germline): SGHAT, FQDESV (reference sequence). Trimming removed 2 bases from V and 2 bases from J; junction bases left unmatched: 12. DNA for the CDR3: TGTGCCAGCAGCTTAAATGGGGCAGGGACAGTGACCTACGAGCAGTACTTC. Residues: CASSLNGAGTVTYEQYF.

This clonotype was recorded at least ten times. The chain carries TRBV10-1 and TRBJ1-1; no reliable D call. Germline V gene data show CDR1 as WNHNN and CDR2 as SYGVQD (reference sequence). V lost 4 bases, J lost 1 base, and 7 bases lay in between. CDR3 length: 13 residues. The CDR3 nucleotides read TGCGCCAGCAGTGTGTTCAGGAACACTGAAGCTTTCTTT. Protein product: CASSVFRNTEAFF.

This clonotype has a handful of counts. The rearrangement links TRBV7-9 to TRBJ1-5; no clear D gene. V was clipped by 1 base and J by 6 bases, with 4 bases between them. Per germline, CDR1 SEHNR and CDR2 FQNEAQ (reference sequence). The CDR3 totals 12 residues. CDR3 DNA: TGTGCCAGCAGCTTAGAGGTTCAGCCCCAGCATTTT. The encoded protein is CASSLEVQPQHF.

This clonotype was observed a few times. The V call is TRBV30, the J call TRBJ1-1, with TRBD1 matching over 8 bases. V trimming: 2 bases; J trimming: 5 bases; junction bases outside the gene matches: 10. Germline loops: CDR1 GTSNPN, CDR2 SVGIG (reference sequence). CDR3 length: 15 amino acids. In DNA form, the CDR3 reads TGTGCCTGGAGTTTACCCCGGGACAGGCCTACTGAAGCTTTCTTT. Translation: CAWSLPRDRPTEAFF.

V and J are TRBV5-6 and TRBJ1-2; D gene uncertain. V lost 0 bases and J 5 bases, leaving 8 bases between the germline ends. The CDR3 runs 13 residues. Germline V gene data show CDR1 as SGHDT and CDR2 as YYEEEE. The CDR3 reads CASSLVADYGYTF. Written as DNA, the CDR3 is TGTGCCAGCAGCTTGGTAGCGGATTATGGCTACACCTTC.